The 9 T cell receptor beta chains below come from one sample, sequenced in a study of response to subunit inactivated influenza vaccine. In TCRdb, the RT-PCR reads were re-called with MiXCR into one record per CDR3 protein. The sample holds about half a million distinct CDR3 sequences, 25% seen once. Sequences were derived from CD4+ T cells sorted from PBMCs, sampled more than 4 days after vaccination. The receptors shown here come from a man in his fifties or sixties who received an inactivated influenza vaccine.

The V gene is TRBV12-3 or TRBV12-4, the J gene TRBJ1-3, with D maybe TRBD1 (5 bases). This CDR3 has 16 residues. The ends were cut back, 7 bases at V and 0 bases at J, with 16 bases in the middle. CDR3 bases: TGTGCCAGCACCCTACAGGTGTCGAGCTCTGGAAACACCATATATTTT. Its protein product is CASTLQVSSSGNTIYF.

Only a few counts were recorded for this clonotype. The J gene is TRBJ1-1, the V gene TRBV9; 11 bases are shared with TRBD1. Germline CDR1 SGDLS, CDR2 YYNGEE. The J segment lost 5 bases and the V segment lost 7 bases, leaving 10 bases of the junction unmatched. This CDR3 is 15 amino acids long. CDR3 loop: CASGDRGGIGTEAFF. The CDR3 DNA is TGTGCCAGCGGGGACAGGGGGGGAATCGGGACTGAAGCTTTCTTT.

V gene TRBV20-1 combines with J gene TRBJ2-5; tentatively, D is TRBD2 (6 bases). The V and J ends lost 6 bases and 3 bases respectively, with 17 bases between them. The germline CDR1 and CDR2 sequences are DFQATT and SNEGSKA (reference sequence). There are 14 residues in the CDR3. The CDR3 DNA follows: TGCAGTGCCTCGACTGGGGGGAAGGAAGAGACCCAGTACTTC. Protein product: CSASTGGKEETQYF.

Worth noting for this clonotype: An end of the junction does not agree with germline; a read error may underlie this. CDR3 loop: CSASRDSLNTGELLF. In nucleotides, the CDR3 is TGCAGTGCTTCCCGGGACAGTCTAAATACCGGGGAGCTGCTTTTT. V and J are TRBV20-1 and TRBJ2-2, with 7 bases aligning to TRBD1. Germline loops: CDR1 DFQATT, CDR2 SNEGSKA (reference sequence). This CDR3 is 15 amino acids long.

For this clonotype: A read error may be the cause here, since a much bigger clone is one base away. The missing conserved phenylalanine or tryptophan at the end of this CDR3 makes a read error likely. This chain connects TRBV7-9 to TRBJ2-1; D is perhaps TRBD1 (6 bases). The germline V gene has CDR1 SEHNR and CDR2 FQNEAQ (reference sequence). The CDR3 length is 12 residues. V was cut by 6 bases and J by 3 bases, with 6 bases left in between. As DNA, the CDR3 is TGTGCCAGCAGGGACAGCTACAATGAGCAGTTCCTC. It is translated as CASRDSYNEQFL.

The DNA for the CDR3 is TGTGCCAGCAGCTTTGAAACGGGGGGGTACAATGAGCAGTTCTTC. Protein sequence: CASSFETGGYNEQFF. The V gene is TRBV7-2, the J gene TRBJ2-1, with 8 bases fitting TRBD2. The V gene end was trimmed by 3 bases and the J gene end by 4 bases; junction bases not matched to a gene: 5. The CDR3 runs to 15 residues. Germline V gene sequence: CDR1 SGHTA, CDR2 FQGNSA.

V usage is TRBV20-1 and J usage is TRBJ1-4; D is undetermined. Trimming pared 5 bases from V and 4 bases from J, leaving 14 bases between. This CDR3 is 14 amino acids long. CDR1 is DFQATT and CDR2 is SNEGSKA in the germline V gene (reference sequence). This CDR3 is CSAPSGTGNEKLFF. The CDR3 DNA follows: TGCAGTGCTCCATCTGGCACGGGTAATGAAAAACTGTTTTTT.

The gene calls are TRBV6-5 and TRBJ1-1, with D unresolved. The germline gives CDR1 MNHEY, CDR2 SVGAGI. Trimming took 2 bases from V and 2 from J, leaving 12 bases between them. The CDR3 is made up of 15 amino acids. The CDR3 DNA is TGTGCCAGCAGTTACGGTACGGGTCGTAACACTGAAGCTTTCTTT. It codes for CASSYGTGRNTEAFF.

There are a few counts of this clonotype. The chain links TRBV12-3 or TRBV12-4 to TRBJ2-1, with D possibly TRBD1 on 5 matching bases. The length of the CDR3 is 16 residues. Trimming took off 1 base at V and 8 bases at J, with 18 bases between the two ends. The CDR3 DNA reads TGTGCCAGCAGTTTAGGGGGCCTATCCCTCACGGATGAGCAGTTCTTC. Amino acids: CASSLGGLSLTDEQFF.